The entry below gives a single TCR beta chain sequence along with its context. Which antigen it targets is not known. A read error may produce the germline difference seen at one junction end. Whole blood was collected in K2EDTA tubes by collaborating institutions according to the institutions' own protocols. For TCRbeta analysis, collaborator samples were shipped as frozen whole blood, as isolated PBMCs, or as DNA extracted from either sample type. The sample is drawn from a study of blood T cell repertoires in COVID-19 (dated by TCRdb to 2019 to 2021). The study in broad terms: The collaborator samples originated in the United States, Italy and Spain and spanned the acute and convalescent phases of COVID-19. The material from the prospective study consisted of cDNA or gDNA derived from T cells, B-cell-depleted T cells, or PBMCs. Subjects who had been exposed to COVID-19, were actively infected with it, or had recovered from it provided the deeply sampled blood TCRbeta repertoires that made up the dataset. The repertoires were made available in a free public database intended to serve as a resource for research on the immune response to SARS-CoV-2. The samples were drawn from two sources: the first 160 participants of the ongoing ImmuneRACE study, and 950 to 1,500 subjects contributed by 6 global collaborators. The sample metadata nearly always contained a de-identified subject ID, COVID-19 status, age in years and sex. Where available, HLA class I and class II types were taken from metadata supplied by the sample provider and were not determined by assay-based typing. Study-level results and caveats: Clinical and demographic metadata were provided uncurated, with the amount varying by source and participant.

The germline V gene (reference sequence) sets CDR1 to PRHDT and CDR2 to FYEKMQ. Including the terminal cysteine and phenylalanine, the CDR3 comprises 14 residues. Only the CDR3 DNA stays, 42 bases, in frame from base 1. TCRbeta CDR3 regions were amplified from genomic DNA by means of the immunoSEQ Assay, a bias-controlled multiplex PCR. From the authors' description of their analysis: Nucleated cell counts per sample were estimated from amplification of reference gene primers within the assay. Sequence reads were collapsed and filtered to measure the absolute abundance of every unique TCRbeta CDR3 rearrangement. Productive Simpson clonality was computed per sample as the square root of Simpson's diversity index over productive rearrangements. TCRdb retrieved this table from immuneACCESS and kept in-frame rearrangements only. Not all clones are present; in checked studies, unresolved V genes account for under half, and no reason is known for the remainder. D and trimming were read from the DNA, whereas the V and J calls and clone size are those reported in that table. Recorded for this sample are roughly 14,000 clones; about 85% of them occurred a single time. The ten largest make up around 15% of the sample.

Recombination joined TRBV13 with TRBJ2-7; the central 12 bases match TRBD2. Sequenced material: peripheral blood. This clonotype was sampled from a human donor in a cohort sampled during active COVID-19. The nucleotide sequence reads TGTGCCAGCAGCCTAGGACTAGCGGGGCCACATTCTCACTTC. This is translated as CASSLGLAGPHSHF. The full variable domain, with segments outside the CDR3 supplied by the reference TRBV13 and TRBJ2-7 proteins, appears as AAGVIQSPRHLIKEKRETATLKCYPIPRHDTVYWYQQGPGQDPQFLISFYEKMQSDKGSIPDRFSAQQFSDYHSELNMSSLELGDSALYFCASSLGLAGPHSHFGPGTRLTVT.